This TCR beta chain emerged from a study of CD8 T cells in ankylosing spondylitis. General study points: Eight highly homologous variants formed a TCR beta motif that appeared characteristic of ankylosing spondylitis blood. The authors reported significant enrichment of disease-linked clones in matched ankylosing spondylitis synovial fluid. Relatively scarce in peripheral blood, disease-linked clones were CD8+.

Library preparation for TCR beta used quantitative 5'-RACE with molecular barcodes. TCRdb re-analysed the 5' RACE reads in MiXCR, keeping a single row per CDR3 protein. The profile shows a few hundred thousand distinct CDR3 sequences, more than 20% of them singletons. There are 15 residues in the CDR3. CDR1 is SGHTA, CDR2 FQGNSA, per germline. Trimming took off 1 base at V and 1 base at J, with 8 bases between the two ends. On this clonotype itself: As yet, its antigen is unknown.

The receptor's source is a male donor with ankylosing spondylitis or in good health (not recorded which). Sequencing used blood, either unsorted or a sorted T cell fraction (not recorded which). The rearrangement uses TRBV7-2 and TRBJ2-1; D gene unclear. CDR3 nucleotides: TGTGCCAGCAGCTTAGTACCCAGATCCTACAATGAGCAGTTCTTC. This sequence encodes CASSLVPRSYNEQFF.